This entry describes one T cell receptor (beta chain). These data belong to a study of cytomegalovirus exposure and HLA in healthy donors. With 4 bases removed from V and 0 bases from J, the gap between germline ends came to 6 bases. Germline V CDR1 and CDR2: GTSNPN, SVGIG (reference sequence). The CDR3 length is 12 residues. PCR was performed using 60 Vbeta and 13 Jbeta primers. Using immunoSEQ multiplex PCR, the repertoire was profiled, and TCRdb retains in-frame clones only, with some absent. The table shows 150,000 to 200,000 clones, with approximately 81% occurring only once. The chain couples TRBV30 to TRBJ1-1; D not certain. Sequencing used PBMCs. This receptor was obtained from a woman aged 45-59 years in good health and CMV-seronegative. CDR3 sequence: CAWTVMNTEAFF. The CDR3 nucleotides read TGTGCCTGGACGGTAATGAACACTGAAGCTTTCTTT. Together with reference TRBV30 and TRBJ1-1, the CDR3 gives the full variable domain: SQTIHQWPATLVQPVGSPLSLECTVEGTSNPNLYWYRQAAGRGLQLLFYSVGIGQISSEVPQNLSASRPQDRQFILSSKKLLLSDSGFYLCAWTVMNTEAFFGQGTRLTVV.